A selection of T cell receptor beta chains follows, all from one sample in a study of beta chain features in type 1 diabetes. Repertoires were generated with immunoSEQ multiplex PCR, while TCRdb's copy carries only in-frame clones and drops some. This sample yields 300,000 to 400,000 clones, of which 7% to 9% are seen a single time; around 0.44% belongs to the top ten. Input material: central memory CD4+ T cells from blood. These receptors were obtained from a young woman in good health. Both conserved end residues are part of each CDR3. The D gene is left open where the match is weak. Clone sizes are given selectively: once, few, many, or a class where the clone is expanded.

V	D	size	J	CDR3	DNA
TRBV28	.	.	TRBJ2-1	CASNPIGKGHNEQFF	TGTGCCAGCAACCCGATCGGAAAGGGGCACAATGAGCAGTTCTTC
TRBV10-2	.	few	TRBJ2-4	CASRPRDLAIQYF	TGCGCCAGCAGGCCCCGGGACCTTGCCATTCAGTACTTC
TRBV28	TRBD2	.	TRBJ2-5	CASSPREAPGNF	TGTGCCAGCAGTCCCCGGGAGGCCCCCGGGAACTTC
TRBV9	TRBD1	.	TRBJ2-2	CASNSNGQVRLFF	TGTGCCAGCAACTCGAATGGACAGGTTAGGCTGTTTTTT
TRBV29-1	TRBD2	few	TRBJ2-1	CSADPSGSGYNEQFF	TGCAGCGCTGATCCGAGCGGGAGTGGGTACAATGAGCAGTTCTTC
TRBV5-4	TRBD1	.	TRBJ2-4	CASSLRRQGAAKNIQYF	TGTGCCAGCAGCTTACGCCGACAGGGGGCTGCCAAAAACATTCAGTACTTC
TRBV6-5	.	few	TRBJ2-2	CASSYPSQEGVGELFF	TGTGCCAGCAGTTACCCGTCCCAAGAGGGGGTCGGGGAGCTGTTTTTT
TRBV5-1	.	few	TRBJ1-4	CASSFEPTNEKLFF	TGCGCCAGCAGCTTCGAACCAACTAATGAAAAACTGTTTTTT
TRBV29-1	.	.	TRBJ2-5	CSAPKPGAETQYF	TGCAGTGCTCCTAAACCAGGGGCAGAGACCCAGTACTTC
TRBV7-6	.	.	TRBJ2-1	CASSLDWTYNEQFF	TGTGCCAGCAGCCTGGACTGGACCTACAATGAGCAGTTCTTC
TRBV9	.	few	TRBJ2-3	CASSPRRLSTDTQYF	TGTGCCAGCAGCCCACGGCGGCTGAGCACAGATACGCAGTATTTT
TRBV19	.	.	TRBJ1-2	CASSSFTGYAYGYTF	TGTGCCAGTAGCAGTTTTACCGGGTATGCATATGGCTACACCTTC
TRBV6-6	.	.	TRBJ1-5	CASSYEGGWSNQPQHF	TGTGCCAGCAGTTACGAGGGGGGCTGGAGCAATCAGCCCCAGCATTTT
TRBV15	.	few	TRBJ2-5	CATSGRETQYF	TGTGCCACCAGCGGCCGGGAGACCCAGTACTTC
TRBV5-1	TRBD2	.	TRBJ2-3	CASSPGTSGSLPTDTQYF	TGCGCCAGCAGCCCAGGGACTAGCGGGAGCCTCCCCACAGATACGCAGTATTTT
TRBV27	.	many	TRBJ2-6	CASSRGLLAGANVLTF	TGTGCCAGCAGTCGGGGATTGCTGGCTGGGGCCAACGTCCTGACTTTC
TRBV5-4	TRBD1	many	TRBJ2-6	CASTKGQGGSGANVLTF	TGTGCCAGCACCAAGGGACAGGGAGGCTCTGGGGCCAACGTCCTGACTTTC
TRBV2	.	.	TRBJ1-4	CASSLMTTNEKLFF	TGTGCCAGCAGTCTGATGACAACTAATGAAAAACTGTTTTTT
TRBV28	.	.	TRBJ1-2	CASRTYERGYTF	TGTGCCAGCAGGACTTATGAAAGAGGCTACACCTTC
TRBV7-9	.	.	TRBJ1-1	CASSQGDKFNTEAFF	TGTGCCAGCAGCCAAGGCGACAAGTTTAACACTGAAGCTTTCTTT
TRBV6-5	TRBD2	few	TRBJ2-5	CASSYSASGGQETQYF	TGTGCCAGCAGTTACTCGGCTAGCGGGGGACAAGAGACCCAGTACTTC
TRBV28	.	few	TRBJ2-3	CASSERTDTQYF	TGTGCCAGCAGTGAGCGGACAGATACGCAGTATTTT
TRBV7-8	.	.	TRBJ2-1	CASSHYGGGGNEQFF	TGTGCCAGCAGCCACTACGGTGGTGGGGGCAATGAGCAGTTCTTC
TRBV4-3	.	few	TRBJ2-7	CASSQIVGDLYEQYF	TGCGCCAGCAGCCAAATCGTGGGAGACCTCTACGAGCAGTACTTC
TRBV10-3	.	.	TRBJ1-1	CAISERDITEAFF	TGTGCCATCAGTGAACGGGATATCACTGAAGCTTTCTTT
TRBV4-1	.	.	TRBJ2-3	CASSPHVRDGTDTQYF	TGCGCCAGCAGCCCCCACGTCCGGGACGGCACAGATACGCAGTATTTT